Below, 12 T cell receptor beta chains from the same sample are listed, as sequenced in a study of T cell responses to AZD1222 COVID-19 vaccine. Clones were sequenced by immunoSEQ multiplex PCR, and TCRdb holds only the in-frame ones, with some missing. The sample has some 180,000 clones, just under 95% seen once. Material: peripheral blood, obtained 28 days after the second dose of the MenACWY control vaccine. Source of these receptors: an adult who received the MenACWY meningococcal vaccine as a control.

The chain is built from TRBV6-4 and TRBJ2-1, with D perhaps TRBD1 (5 bases). From germline, CDR1 is MRHNA and CDR2 SNTAGT. The CDR3 totals 15 residues. Trimming shortened V by 0 bases and J by 0 bases, and 6 bases separated the two germline ends. The CDR3 sequence is CASSDSDSSYNEQFF. As DNA, the CDR3 is TGTGCCAGCAGTGACTCTGACAGCTCCTACAATGAGCAGTTCTTC.

This chain connects TRBV3-1 (or the pseudogene TRBV3-2) to TRBJ1-1; tentative D call: TRBD1 (5 bases). The germline gives CDR1 LGHDT, CDR2 YNNKEL (reference sequence). The CDR3 spans 12 residues. Trimming took off 4 bases at V and 11 bases at J, with 14 bases between the two ends. CDR3 loop: CASSPTRGGAFF. CDR3 sequence (DNA): TGTGCCAGCAGCCCCACCCGCGGGGGGGCTTTCTTT.

The chain employs TRBV5-1 and TRBJ1-1, with a possible D match to TRBD1 (6 bases). This CDR3 is 15 amino acids long. V gave up 3 bases and J gave up 1 base, with 13 bases separating them. Germline-derived CDR1 and CDR2 are SGHRS and YFSETQ. CDR3 bases: TGCGCCAGCAGCTCGAGGGGGGAACGGAACACTGAAGCTTTCTTT. It is translated as CASSSRGERNTEAFF.

This chain links TRBV10-3 with TRBJ2-3; 8 nucleotides match TRBD2. Germline trimming cut 10 bases from V and 7 bases from J; bases unmatched to any gene: 13. The CDR3 sequence is 14 residues long. Germline V CDR1 and CDR2: ENHRY, SYGVKD. The chain's CDR3 is CATEAGGAFYTQYF. In DNA form, the CDR3 reads TGTGCCACAGAAGCCGGGGGGGCGTTTTATACGCAGTATTTT.

The chain is built from TRBV6-2 or TRBV6-3 and TRBJ1-1, with D uncertain. V lost 4 bases and J 1 base, leaving 19 bases between the germline ends. Germline CDR1 MNHEY, CDR2 SVGEGT. The CDR3 loop spans 17 amino acids. CDR3 residues: CASSSLWRSHRNTEAFF. CDR3 DNA sequence: TGTGCCAGCAGTTCCCTCTGGCGGTCTCATAGGAACACTGAAGCTTTCTTT.

This clone has a single count. Other DNA variants within this sample encode the same CDR3. V is TRBV28 and J is TRBJ1-5; no firm D call. The CDR3 contains 12 residues. V lost 4 bases, J lost 5 bases, and 6 bases lay in between. The germline V gene has CDR1 MDHEN and CDR2 SYDVKM. The CDR3 region is CASSSGDQPQHF. The CDR3 nucleotides are TGTGCCAGCAGTTCTGGGGATCAGCCCCAGCATTTT.

The chain joins TRBV7-9 to TRBJ1-4; D is ambiguous. Germline loops: CDR1 SEHNR, CDR2 FQNEAQ (reference sequence). Trimming removed 3 bases at V and 0 bases at J, with 8 bases between. The CDR3 runs to 15 residues. The CDR3 DNA sequence: TGTGCCAGCAGCTTTCTCTTTGCAACTAATGAAAAACTGTTTTTT. It encodes CASSFLFATNEKLFF.

A single count supports this clone. CDR3 in amino acids: CASTTLFDSNYGYTF. The DNA for the CDR3 is TGTGCCAGCACAACCCTCTTCGACAGTAACTATGGCTACACCTTC. The chain combines TRBV25-1 with TRBJ1-2; tentative D call: TRBD1 (5 bases). Germline loops: CDR1 MGHDK, CDR2 SYGVNS. This CDR3 contains 15 residues. The germline V and J ends were trimmed by 7 bases and 1 base, with 16 bases remaining between them.

This clone was seen only a few times. This chain connects TRBV9 to TRBJ2-7; 9 positions match TRBD1. CDR1 and CDR2 (germline): SGDLS, YYNGEE. The CDR3 has 16 residues. V lost 4 bases and J lost 4; bases outside the gene matches: 12. The chain's CDR3 is CASSPRPGQGLYEQYF. The CDR3 DNA sequence: TGTGCCAGCAGCCCCCGCCCGGGACAGGGCCTTTACGAGCAGTACTTC.

This clone is a singleton in its sample. The chain recombines TRBV6-2 or TRBV6-3 with TRBJ1-1, with no clear D. V lost 6 bases and J 0 bases, leaving 14 bases between the germline ends. Germline lookup yields CDR1 MNHEY and CDR2 SVGEGT. This CDR3 has 15 residues. CDR3 DNA sequence: TGTGCCAGCAGCCGCGGAGGTGGATTGAACACTGAAGCTTTCTTT. Protein product: CASSRGGGLNTEAFF.

The genes are TRBV5-1 and TRBJ2-7, with D maybe TRBD1 (5 bases). This CDR3 has 14 residues. Per the germline V gene, CDR1 is SGHRS and CDR2 is YFSETQ. V was pared by 0 bases and J by 3 bases, with 10 bases between. CDR3 DNA sequence: TGCGCCAGCAGCTTGGAGGTCAGGGACTACGAGCAGTACTTC. Residues: CASSLEVRDYEQYF.

The chain employs TRBV23-1 and TRBJ2-7; D is unclear. TRBV23-1 is treated as an ORF (open reading frame) with a function not yet certain. CDR3 length equals 18 residues. The V end was cut by 0 bases, the J end by 0 bases, with 18 bases between. For the CDR3, the DNA is TGCGCCAGCAGTCAATCTCGAGGTCGACGTCCTTCCTCCTACGAGCAGTACTTC. Its translation: CASSQSRGRRPSSYEQYF.